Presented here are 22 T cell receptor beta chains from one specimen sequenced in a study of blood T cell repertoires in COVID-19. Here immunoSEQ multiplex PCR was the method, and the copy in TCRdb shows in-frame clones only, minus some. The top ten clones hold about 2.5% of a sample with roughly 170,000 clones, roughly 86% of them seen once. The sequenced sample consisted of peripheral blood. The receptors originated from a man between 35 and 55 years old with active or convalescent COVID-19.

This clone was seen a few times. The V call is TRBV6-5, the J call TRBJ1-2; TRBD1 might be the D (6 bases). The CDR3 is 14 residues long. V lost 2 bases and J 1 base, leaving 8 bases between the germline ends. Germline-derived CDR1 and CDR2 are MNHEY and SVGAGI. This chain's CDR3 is CASSYRDINYGYTF. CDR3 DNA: TGTGCCAGCAGTTACCGGGACATTAACTATGGCTACACCTTC.

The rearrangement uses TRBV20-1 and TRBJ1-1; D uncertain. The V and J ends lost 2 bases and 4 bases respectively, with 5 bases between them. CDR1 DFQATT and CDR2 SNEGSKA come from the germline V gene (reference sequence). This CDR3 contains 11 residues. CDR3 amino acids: CSARPGTEAFF. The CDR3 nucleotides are TGCAGTGCTAGACCGGGCACTGAAGCTTTCTTT.

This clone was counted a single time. CDR3 protein: CSASPGTGNTEAFF. The CDR3 DNA is TGCAGTGCTAGTCCCGGGACAGGGAACACTGAAGCTTTCTTT. The chain recombines TRBV20-1 with TRBJ1-1; 8 positions match TRBD1. Trimming removed 3 bases from V and 1 base from J; junction bases left unmatched: 4. Germline CDR1 is DFQATT and CDR2 is SNEGSKA (reference sequence). This CDR3 spans 14 amino acids.

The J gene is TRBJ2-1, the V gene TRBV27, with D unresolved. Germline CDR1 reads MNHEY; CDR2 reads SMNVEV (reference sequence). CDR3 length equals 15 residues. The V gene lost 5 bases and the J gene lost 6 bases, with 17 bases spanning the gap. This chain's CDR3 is CASSIRDGFSNEQFF. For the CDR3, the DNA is TGTGCCAGCAGTATCCGAGACGGGTTTTCCAATGAGCAGTTCTTC.

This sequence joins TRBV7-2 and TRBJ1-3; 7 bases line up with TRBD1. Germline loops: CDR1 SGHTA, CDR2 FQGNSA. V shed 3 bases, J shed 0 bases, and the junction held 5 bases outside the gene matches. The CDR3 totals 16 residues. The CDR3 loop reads CASSLGQSISGNTIYF. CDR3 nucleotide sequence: TGTGCCAGCAGCTTGGGACAGAGTATCTCTGGAAACACCATATATTTT.

CDR3 residues: CASSLSGGPDNEQFF. CDR3 nucleotides: TGCGCCAGCAGCCTCAGCGGGGGGCCTGACAATGAGCAGTTCTTC. The rearrangement joins TRBV5-1 to TRBJ2-1; TRBD2 agrees at 9 bases. Germline loops: CDR1 SGHRS, CDR2 YFSETQ. This CDR3 is 15 amino acids long. J gave up 5 bases and V 4 bases, and 7 bases lay outside the gene matches.

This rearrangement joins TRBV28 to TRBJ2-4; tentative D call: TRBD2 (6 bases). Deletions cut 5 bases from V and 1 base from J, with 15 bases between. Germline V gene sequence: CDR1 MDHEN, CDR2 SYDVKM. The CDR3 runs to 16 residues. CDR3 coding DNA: TGTGCCAGCAGTCCATCGGGGGTCACCGCCAAAAACATTCAGTACTTC. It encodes CASSPSGVTAKNIQYF.

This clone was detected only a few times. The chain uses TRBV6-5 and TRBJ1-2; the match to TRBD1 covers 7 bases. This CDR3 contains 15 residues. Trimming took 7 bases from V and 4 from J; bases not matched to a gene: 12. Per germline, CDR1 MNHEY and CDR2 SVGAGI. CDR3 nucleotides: TGTGCCAGCACCCCGAATGAGGGGGCTCGCTATGGCTACACCTTC. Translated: CASTPNEGARYGYTF.

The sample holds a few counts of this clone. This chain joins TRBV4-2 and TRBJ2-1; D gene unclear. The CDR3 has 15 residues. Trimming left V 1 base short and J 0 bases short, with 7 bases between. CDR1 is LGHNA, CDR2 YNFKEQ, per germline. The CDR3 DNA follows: TGTGCCAGCAGCCAAGGCATTAGCTCCTACAATGAGCAGTTCTTC. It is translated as CASSQGISSYNEQFF.

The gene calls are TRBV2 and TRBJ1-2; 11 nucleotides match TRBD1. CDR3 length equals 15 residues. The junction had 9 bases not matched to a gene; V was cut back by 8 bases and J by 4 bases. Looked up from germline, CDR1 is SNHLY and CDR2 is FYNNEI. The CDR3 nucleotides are TGTGCCAGCCTGGACAGGGGGCAGTCAGGCTATGGCTACACCTTC. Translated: CASLDRGQSGYGYTF.

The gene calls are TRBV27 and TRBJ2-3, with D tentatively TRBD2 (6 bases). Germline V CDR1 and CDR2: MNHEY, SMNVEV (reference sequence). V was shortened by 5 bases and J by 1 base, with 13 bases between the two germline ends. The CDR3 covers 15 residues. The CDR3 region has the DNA TGTGCCAGCAGTATATACGGGGGTCGCACAGATACGCAGTATTTT. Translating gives CASSIYGGRTDTQYF.

The CDR3 region is CASSRAGADTDTQYF. In DNA, the CDR3 is TGCGCCAGCTCTCGAGCGGGCGCGGACACAGATACGCAGTATTTT. The V call is TRBV5-1, the J call TRBJ2-3; weak D call: TRBD2 (6 bases). V shed 7 bases and J shed 2 bases, with 17 bases lying between them. This CDR3 has 15 residues. Germline V gene lookup returns CDR1 SGHRS and CDR2 YFSETQ.

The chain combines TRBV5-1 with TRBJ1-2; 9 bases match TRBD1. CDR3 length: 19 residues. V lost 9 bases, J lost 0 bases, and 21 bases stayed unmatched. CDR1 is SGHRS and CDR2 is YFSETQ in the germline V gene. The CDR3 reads CAILRTGDREIGANYGYTF. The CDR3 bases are TGCGCCATACTCCGGACCGGGGACAGGGAGATAGGAGCTAACTATGGCTACACCTTC.

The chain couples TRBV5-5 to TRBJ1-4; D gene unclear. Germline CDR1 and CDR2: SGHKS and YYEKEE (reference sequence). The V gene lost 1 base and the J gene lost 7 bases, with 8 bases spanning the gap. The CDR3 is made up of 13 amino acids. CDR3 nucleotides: TGTGCCAGCAGCTTGTCAGCGGGTGAAAAACTGTTTTTT. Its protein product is CASSLSAGEKLFF.

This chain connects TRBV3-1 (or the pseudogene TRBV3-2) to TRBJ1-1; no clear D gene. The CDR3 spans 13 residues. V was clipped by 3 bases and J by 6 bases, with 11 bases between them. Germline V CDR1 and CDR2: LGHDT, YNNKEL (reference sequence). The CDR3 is CASSQTPRAEAFF. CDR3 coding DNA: TGTGCCAGCAGCCAGACGCCCCGGGCTGAAGCTTTCTTT.

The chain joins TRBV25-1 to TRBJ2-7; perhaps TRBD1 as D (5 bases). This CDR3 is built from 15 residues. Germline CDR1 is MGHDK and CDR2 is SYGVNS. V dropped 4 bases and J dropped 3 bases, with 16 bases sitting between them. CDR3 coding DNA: TGTGCCAGCAGTGGGTCGAAGGGGTTCGGCTACGAGCAGTACTTC. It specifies CASSGSKGFGYEQYF.

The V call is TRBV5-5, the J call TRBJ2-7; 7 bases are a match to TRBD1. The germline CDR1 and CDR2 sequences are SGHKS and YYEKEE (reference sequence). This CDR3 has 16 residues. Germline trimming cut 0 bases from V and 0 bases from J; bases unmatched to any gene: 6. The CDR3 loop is CASSLGRDSRSYEQYF. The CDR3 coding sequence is TGTGCCAGCAGCTTGGGTAGGGACAGCCGCTCCTACGAGCAGTACTTC. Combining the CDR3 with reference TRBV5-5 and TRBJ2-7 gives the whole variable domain DAGVTQSPTHLIKTRGQQVTLRCSPISGHKSVSWYQQVLGQGPQFIFQYYEKEERGRGNFPDRFSARQFPNYSSELNVNALLLGDSALYLCASSLGRDSRSYEQYFGPGTRLTVT.

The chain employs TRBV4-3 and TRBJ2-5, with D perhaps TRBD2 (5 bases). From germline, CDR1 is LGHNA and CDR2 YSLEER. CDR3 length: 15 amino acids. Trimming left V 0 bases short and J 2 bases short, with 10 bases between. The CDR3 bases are TGCGCCAGCAGCCAAGATCGGGGTCGTCAAGAGACCCAGTACTTC. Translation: CASSQDRGRQETQYF.

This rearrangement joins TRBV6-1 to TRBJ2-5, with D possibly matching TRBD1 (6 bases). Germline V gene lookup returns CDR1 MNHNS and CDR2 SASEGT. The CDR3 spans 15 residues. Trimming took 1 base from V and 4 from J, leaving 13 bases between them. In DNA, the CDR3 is TGTGCCAGCAGTGAAGAGGTTGGGGGCGGAGAGACCCAGTACTTC. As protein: CASSEEVGGGETQYF.

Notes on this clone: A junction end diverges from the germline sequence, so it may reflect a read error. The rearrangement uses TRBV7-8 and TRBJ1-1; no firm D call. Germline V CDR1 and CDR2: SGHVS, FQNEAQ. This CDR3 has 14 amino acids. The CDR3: CANSLEAVLSEAFF. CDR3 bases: TGTGCCAACAGCTTAGAAGCCGTGTTAAGTGAAGCTTTCTTT.

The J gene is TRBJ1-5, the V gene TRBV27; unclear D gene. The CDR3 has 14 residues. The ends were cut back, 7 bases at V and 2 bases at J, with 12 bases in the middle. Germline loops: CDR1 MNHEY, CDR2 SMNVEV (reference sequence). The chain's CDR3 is CASNEEEGNQPQHF. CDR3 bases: TGTGCCAGCAACGAGGAGGAGGGCAATCAGCCCCAGCATTTT.

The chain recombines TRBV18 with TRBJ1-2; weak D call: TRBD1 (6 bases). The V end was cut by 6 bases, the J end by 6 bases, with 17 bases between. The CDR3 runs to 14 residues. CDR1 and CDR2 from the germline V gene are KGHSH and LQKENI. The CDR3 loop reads CASSPGQSYDGYTF. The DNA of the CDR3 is TGTGCCAGCTCCCCCGGACAGAGCTATGATGGCTACACCTTC.